The rows below give T cell receptor beta chains drawn from one sample of a study of T cell changes during pregnancy in multiple sclerosis. Data came from immunoSEQ multiplex PCR; TCRdb stores just in-frame clones and leaves some out. The sample carries around 44,000 clones, 90% to 95% recorded once. The sequencing used CD8+ T cells from peripheral blood mononuclear cells, collected in the third trimester of pregnancy. These receptor sequences come from a female donor with multiple sclerosis, enrolled in a pregnancy study. Both conserved end residues are part of each CDR3. Each record gives: V gene, J gene, CDR3 protein.

v_gene: TRBV5-1; j_gene: TRBJ2-3; CDR3aa: CASSLETGSTDTQYF
v_gene: TRBV11-3; j_gene: TRBJ2-1; CDR3aa: CASSLEAGPPYNEQFF
v_gene: TRBV14; j_gene: TRBJ2-7; CDR3aa: CASSQDTGGRSYEQYF
v_gene: TRBV5-1; j_gene: TRBJ1-1; CDR3aa: CASSLEGAEAFF
v_gene: TRBV19; j_gene: TRBJ2-1; CDR3aa: CASSRTSGSLNEQFF
v_gene: TRBV15; j_gene: TRBJ1-1; CDR3aa: CATSWEQGTEAFF
v_gene: TRBV7-9; j_gene: TRBJ2-7; CDR3aa: CASSLGFGGALSYEQYF
v_gene: TRBV30; j_gene: TRBJ2-5; CDR3aa: CAWSGVQETQYF
v_gene: TRBV4-1; j_gene: TRBJ2-1; CDR3aa: CASSQGPGSYNEQFF
v_gene: TRBV27; j_gene: TRBJ2-5; CDR3aa: CASRATGADQETQYF
v_gene: TRBV10-3; j_gene: TRBJ2-7; CDR3aa: CAISDTDRDYEQYF
v_gene: TRBV19; j_gene: TRBJ1-4; CDR3aa: CASSIGAGLFF
v_gene: TRBV28; j_gene: TRBJ2-3; CDR3aa: CASSSFLGVVDTQYF
v_gene: TRBV2; j_gene: TRBJ2-1; CDR3aa: CARDSLTSGEQFF
v_gene: TRBV27; j_gene: TRBJ1-2; CDR3aa: CASSLFRGPRDGYTF
v_gene: TRBV7-9; j_gene: TRBJ2-1; CDR3aa: CASSWEPYNEQFF
v_gene: TRBV19; j_gene: TRBJ2-5; CDR3aa: CASSPGGLETQYF
v_gene: TRBV5-1; j_gene: TRBJ2-7; CDR3aa: CANNRQELADYEQYF
v_gene: TRBV29-1; j_gene: TRBJ2-7; CDR3aa: CSVQLGLAGVYEQYF
v_gene: TRBV5-6; j_gene: TRBJ2-1; CDR3aa: CASSLGHPGYNEQFF
v_gene: TRBV9; j_gene: TRBJ1-2; CDR3aa: CASSVGDRAGGYTF
v_gene: TRBV10-3; j_gene: TRBJ2-7; CDR3aa: CAIGASVSSYEQYF
v_gene: TRBV9; j_gene: TRBJ2-7; CDR3aa: CASSVGTSDYEQYF
v_gene: TRBV5-6; j_gene: TRBJ2-3; CDR3aa: CASSLGGGTDTQYF
v_gene: TRBV10-3; j_gene: TRBJ2-1; CDR3aa: CAISESLGQGRNEQFF
v_gene: TRBV25-1; j_gene: TRBJ2-3; CDR3aa: CASSELQGAETDTQYF
v_gene: TRBV4-1; j_gene: TRBJ1-3; CDR3aa: CASSQPSGPGNTIYF
v_gene: TRBV7-9; j_gene: TRBJ2-7; CDR3aa: CASSYPGDTYEQYF
v_gene: TRBV11-2; j_gene: TRBJ2-1; CDR3aa: CASSLARDSIFEQFF
v_gene: TRBV21-1; j_gene: TRBJ1-1; CDR3aa: CASSKTRRGRMNTEAFF
v_gene: TRBV7-2; j_gene: TRBJ2-1; CDR3aa: CASSRDSYNEQFF
v_gene: TRBV19; j_gene: TRBJ1-4; CDR3aa: CASSRGRSEKLFF
v_gene: TRBV7-9; j_gene: TRBJ2-7; CDR3aa: CASSFPGYEQYF
v_gene: TRBV7-2; j_gene: TRBJ2-7; CDR3aa: CASSPKGGFSYEQYF
v_gene: TRBV9; j_gene: TRBJ2-1; CDR3aa: CASSEGTGGYNEQFF
v_gene: TRBV4-1; j_gene: TRBJ1-4; CDR3aa: CASSQDMLMVGLFF
v_gene: TRBV6-4; j_gene: TRBJ2-3; CDR3aa: CASSDGAHTDTQYF
v_gene: TRBV2; j_gene: TRBJ2-1; CDR3aa: CASTLDSGGPNEQFF
v_gene: TRBV27; j_gene: TRBJ2-7; CDR3aa: CASTNLAGTSYEQYF
v_gene: TRBV5-1; j_gene: TRBJ1-2; CDR3aa: CASSSGQASTLRGYTF
v_gene: TRBV19; j_gene: TRBJ2-3; CDR3aa: CAVRGLSTDTQYF
v_gene: TRBV5-4; j_gene: TRBJ2-5; CDR3aa: CASSPGLAGVLPGETQYF
v_gene: TRBV4-1; j_gene: TRBJ2-7; CDR3aa: CASSLWGWERYEQYF
v_gene: TRBV4-2; j_gene: TRBJ2-2; CDR3aa: CASSLPGLAGGTTGELFF
v_gene: TRBV29-1; j_gene: TRBJ2-7; CDR3aa: CSVVEDSFYEQYF
v_gene: TRBV5-6; j_gene: TRBJ1-1; CDR3aa: CASSLSLNTEAFF
v_gene: TRBV7-9; j_gene: TRBJ2-3; CDR3aa: CASSLSFGGSTDTQYF
v_gene: TRBV19; j_gene: TRBJ2-1; CDR3aa: CASRTSGNAYNEQFF